The 26 T cell receptor beta chains below come from one sample, sequenced in a study of T-cell reconstitution after alpha-beta-depleted transplantation in children (dated by TCRdb to between 2015 and 2016). Library generation was performed with PCR. Sequenced on an Illumina HiSeq 2500. TCR library preparation used molecular barcoding, with unique molecular identifiers applied to normalize quantification of the TCRbeta repertoire. In TCRdb, the public reads were trimmed at Q25 with fastp and aligned with MiXCR, with productive beta chains retained. Rows merge per CDR3 protein into single entries with the most common DNA and genes. The sample yields some 200,000 distinct CDR3 sequences; 9% to 10% were counted once. Of the sample, over 4.5% falls within the top ten clones. This material consisted of PBMCs from the stem cell graft donor, taken from the stem cell graft. The receptors derive from a human donor who donated a stem cell graft to a child with SCID.

This clonotype showed up many times. This sequence joins TRBV5-6 and TRBJ2-7, with D possibly matching TRBD1 (6 bases). The CDR3 runs to 15 residues. Germline lookup yields CDR1 SGHDT and CDR2 YYEEEE. Trimming stripped 4 bases from V and 0 bases from J, with 14 bases between. The CDR3 DNA is TGTGCCAGCAGCATATACGGGACATTCTCCTACGAGCAGTACTTC. It translates to CASSIYGTFSYEQYF.

This clonotype showed up many times. The chain links TRBV20-1 to TRBJ1-6; TRBD1 matches at 7 bases. The germline gives CDR1 DFQATT, CDR2 SNEGSKA (reference sequence). This CDR3 has 14 amino acids. V was pared by 6 bases and J by 7 bases, with 9 bases of the junction left unmatched. CDR3 sequence reads: CSACRDSRNSPLHF. CDR3 DNA sequence: TGCAGTGCCTGCCGGGACAGTAGGAATTCACCCCTCCACTTT.

This clonotype was detected many times. J is TRBJ2-7 and V is TRBV5-1; D unresolved. CDR3 length equals 12 residues. CDR1 SGHRS and CDR2 YFSETQ come from the germline V gene. V gave up 4 bases and J gave up 3 bases, with 8 bases separating them. CDR3 sequence (DNA): TGCGCCAGCAGCGGGCAGAGCTACGAGCAGTACTTC. It is translated as CASSGQSYEQYF.

This clonotype has a count of ten or more. The J gene is TRBJ2-1, the V gene TRBV20-1, with D uncertain. Trimming took off 1 base at V and 7 bases at J, with 14 bases between the two ends. The CDR3 covers 14 residues. Germline V gene lookup returns CDR1 DFQATT and CDR2 SNEGSKA (reference sequence). CDR3: CSARGPPARNEQFF. DNA of the CDR3: TGCAGTGCTAGAGGGCCGCCAGCGAGAAATGAGCAGTTCTTC.

This clonotype was seen a handful of times. V gene TRBV5-1 combines with J gene TRBJ1-2; 8 bases line up with TRBD1. V shed 5 bases and J 0 bases; nucleotides not matched to a gene: 9. Germline CDR1 reads SGHRS; CDR2 reads YFSETQ. The CDR3 totals 16 residues. For the CDR3, the DNA is TGCGCCAGCAGTGGTAACAGGGGGAATGCTAACTATGGCTACACCTTC. It encodes CASSGNRGNANYGYTF. Full variable domain (rest looked up from reference TRBV5-1 and TRBJ1-2): KAGVTQTPRYLIKTRGQQVTLSCSPISGHRSVSWYQQTPGQGLQFLFEYFSETQRNKGNFPGRFSGRQFSNSRSEMNVSTLELGDSALYLCASSGNRGNANYGYTFGSGTRLTVV.

Comments on this clonotype: A read error may explain this, as a much larger clone is one base away. The genes are TRBV9 and TRBJ2-1; D gene unclear. This CDR3 spans 15 amino acids. Per germline, CDR1 SGDLS and CDR2 YYNGEE. The CDR3 coding sequence is TGTGCCAGCAGCTCTAGGTACGATAGTTCCAATGAGCAGTCCTTC. This codes for CASSSRYDSSNEQSF.

Ten or more counts support this clonotype. This rearrangement joins TRBV6-1 to TRBJ2-7; 8 nucleotides line up with TRBD1. The V segment lost 3 bases and the J segment 4 bases; nucleotides outside the gene matches: 5. CDR3 length equals 14 residues. Germline V gene sequence: CDR1 MNHNS, CDR2 SASEGT. CDR3 nucleotides: TGTGCCAGCAGTGAGGACAGGGTCTTGTACGAGCAGTACTTC. Its protein is CASSEDRVLYEQYF.

This clonotype was seen at least ten times. The genes are TRBV7-3 and TRBJ1-2, with D possibly being TRBD1 (6 bases). Germline V lookup: CDR1 SGHTA, CDR2 FQGTGA. With 5 bases removed from V and 2 bases from J, the gap between germline ends came to 15 bases. CDR3 length: 15 amino acids. The CDR3 sequence: CASSPGQGRNYGYTF. The DNA for the CDR3 is TGTGCCAGCAGCCCTGGGCAGGGGAGGAACTATGGCTACACCTTC.

This clonotype was seen ten or more times. The chain uses TRBV7-9 and TRBJ2-7; no firm D call. CDR3 length: 16 residues. Germline CDR1 and CDR2: SEHNR and FQNEAQ (reference sequence). Trimming pared 5 bases from V and 2 bases from J, leaving 19 bases between. CDR3 residues: CASSLSAPVSTYEQYF. The DNA for the CDR3 is TGTGCCAGCAGCCTTTCCGCTCCGGTCTCAACCTACGAGCAGTACTTC.

This clonotype was counted ten times or more. The rearrangement links TRBV5-1 to TRBJ1-3; D not certain. Germline CDR1 SGHRS, CDR2 YFSETQ. The V and J ends lost 0 bases and 0 bases respectively, with 10 bases between them. CDR3 length: 16 residues. CDR3 coding DNA: TGCGCCAGCAGCTTGGAGGCAGGACGCTCTGGAAACACCATATATTTT. As protein: CASSLEAGRSGNTIYF.

A note on this clonotype: This sequence may be a read error, since a much larger clone differs from it by one base. This chain connects TRBV20-1 to TRBJ2-3, with 11 nucleotides matching TRBD2. The CDR3 totals 14 residues. The germline V gene has CDR1 DFQATT and CDR2 SNEGSKA (reference sequence). V lost 8 bases and J lost 7; bases outside the gene matches: 11. CDR3 residues: CSPMGSGGANTQYF. The CDR3 DNA follows: TGCAGTCCCATGGGTAGCGGGGGGGCGAATACGCAGTATTTT.

This clonotype was picked up many times. The rearrangement joins TRBV12-3 or TRBV12-4 to TRBJ1-1, with 8 bases identical to TRBD1. This CDR3 region has 14 residues. J gave up 6 bases and V 1 base, and 4 bases lay outside the gene matches. CDR3 in amino acids: CASSLGTGRAEAFF. The DNA of the CDR3 is TGTGCCAGCAGTTTAGGGACAGGGAGGGCTGAAGCTTTCTTT.

The genes are TRBV3-1 and TRBJ2-7; 8 bases are shared with TRBD1. With 3 bases clipped from V and 9 bases from J, the junction kept 7 bases outside the gene matches. Germline-derived CDR1 and CDR2 are LGHDT and YNNKEL (reference sequence). This CDR3 has 13 amino acids. This CDR3 reads CASSHQGGTGQYF. Written as DNA, the CDR3 is TGTGCCAGCAGCCACCAAGGGGGGACAGGGCAGTACTTC.

This clonotype came up many times. The chain has TRBV20-1 and TRBJ2-3; maybe TRBD1 (7 bases). CDR3 length: 18 amino acids. Trimming took off 5 bases at V and 0 bases at J, with 24 bases between the two ends. The germline CDR1 and CDR2 sequences are DFQATT and SNEGSKA (reference sequence). CDR3 bases: TGCAGTGCTTATCGGAGGGGGCGCCGATACCTTAGCACAGATACGCAGTATTTT. Translation gives CSAYRRGRRYLSTDTQYF.

This clonotype was detected only a few times. The chain recombines TRBV5-1 with TRBJ2-7, with 9 bases that match TRBD2. The V and J ends lost 2 bases and 2 bases, in that order; junction bases with no gene match: 11. The germline V gene encodes CDR1 SGHRS and CDR2 YFSETQ. The CDR3 totals 17 residues. CDR3: CASSLGLATEMTYEQYF. In DNA, the CDR3 is TGCGCCAGCAGCTTAGGACTAGCGACCGAAATGACCTACGAGCAGTACTTC.

A note on this clonotype: A read error may be the cause here, since a much bigger clone is one base away. The rearrangement uses TRBV7-9 and TRBJ2-7; 7 bases agree with TRBD1. Germline CDR1 reads SEHNR; CDR2 reads FQNEAQ (reference sequence). V was pared by 2 bases and J by 1 base, with 2 bases of the junction left unmatched. The CDR3 is 14 residues long. CDR3 residues: CASSLKGQSYEQYF. In nucleotides, the CDR3 is TGTGCCAGCAGCTTAAAGGGACAGTCCTACGAGCAGTACTTC.

This clonotype was counted at least ten times. This sequence joins TRBV24-1 and TRBJ2-4; TRBD2 is a possible D gene (5 bases). The CDR3 loop spans 13 amino acids. Germline assignment: CDR1 KGHDR and CDR2 SFDVKD. V was clipped by 9 bases and J by 7 bases, with 15 bases between them. CDR3 sequence (DNA): TGTGCCACCTCCCCCCGGGATGGGAACATTCAGTACTTC. Translated, it gives CATSPRDGNIQYF.

The CDR3: CASSLDPGRVGYTF. CDR3 nucleotide sequence: TGTGCCAGCAGCTTAGACCCAGGGAGGGTCGGCTACACCTTC. This chain joins TRBV7-2 and TRBJ1-2; possible D gene TRBD1, 5 bases. V was pared by 1 base and J by 8 bases, with 14 bases between. Germline CDR1 SGHTA, CDR2 FQGNSA. The CDR3 spans 14 residues. Full variable domain (remainder filled in from reference TRBV7-2 and TRBJ1-2): GAGVSQSPSNKVTEKGKDVELRCDPISGHTALYWYRQSLGQGLEFLIYFQGNSAPDKSGLPSDRFSAERTGGSVSTLTIQRTQQEDSAVYLCASSLDPGRVGYTFGSGTRLTVV.

This clonotype was seen ten or more times. This sequence joins TRBV9 and TRBJ2-5; D remains unclear. Germline CDR1 reads SGDLS; CDR2 reads YYNGEE. The CDR3 length is 14 residues. Trimming shortened V by 0 bases and J by 1 base, and 7 bases separated the two germline ends. The CDR3 here is CASSVEWSQETQYF. CDR3 DNA: TGTGCCAGCAGCGTAGAGTGGAGCCAAGAGACCCAGTACTTC.

This clonotype was detected ten times or more. The chain uses TRBV24-1 and TRBJ1-4; 8 nucleotides match TRBD1. Germline V gene data show CDR1 as KGHDR and CDR2 as SFDVKD. V lost 3 bases to trimming and J lost 10 bases; unmatched junction nucleotides: 6. The CDR3 extends over 14 amino acids. The DNA for the CDR3 is TGTGCCACCAGTGATGCCGGACAGGGAGGAAAACTGTTTTTT. This encodes CATSDAGQGGKLFF.

This clonotype was recorded many times. V and J are TRBV5-1 and TRBJ1-1; D unresolved. Germline CDR1 is SGHRS and CDR2 is YFSETQ. CDR3 length: 15 amino acids. Trimming pared 4 bases from V and 2 bases from J, leaving 15 bases between. The CDR3 protein is CASSLLQVPNTEAFF. In nucleotides, the CDR3 is TGCGCCAGCAGCCTCCTCCAGGTCCCTAACACTGAAGCTTTCTTT. Looking up the rest from reference TRBV5-1 and TRBJ1-1 gives the full variable domain: KAGVTQTPRYLIKTRGQQVTLSCSPISGHRSVSWYQQTPGQGLQFLFEYFSETQRNKGNFPGRFSGRQFSNSRSEMNVSTLELGDSALYLCASSLLQVPNTEAFFGQGTRLTVV.

A few counts support this clonotype. The genes are TRBV29-1 and TRBJ2-5; D is tentatively TRBD1 or TRBD2 (5 bases each). This CDR3 spans 13 amino acids. Germline CDR1 reads SQVTM; CDR2 reads ANQGSEA. The V end lost 4 bases, the J end lost 5 bases, and 14 bases lay between the germline ends. The CDR3 region is CSVVLGTGETQYF. CDR3 DNA: TGCAGCGTTGTCCTGGGGACCGGGGAGACCCAGTACTTC.

The V call is TRBV7-3, the J call TRBJ2-3; the match to TRBD1 covers 9 bases. From germline, CDR1 is SGHTA and CDR2 FQGTGA. Unmatched junction bases numbered 5, after V lost 2 bases and J lost 5 bases. This CDR3 has 15 residues. The CDR3 sequence is CASSLHRGRGDTQYF. In nucleotides, the CDR3 is TGTGCCAGCAGCTTACACAGGGGGCGAGGAGATACGCAGTATTTT.

This clonotype was counted at least ten times. CDR3 in DNA: TGCAGTGCTAGAGGCGGGGGGGCCCAAGAGACCCAGTACTTC. Translating gives CSARGGGAQETQYF. V is TRBV20-1 and J is TRBJ2-5; 9 nucleotides agree with TRBD2. With V trimmed by 1 base and J by 1 base, 1 base remained unmatched. This CDR3 has 14 residues. Germline CDR1 is DFQATT and CDR2 is SNEGSKA (reference sequence).

This clonotype was detected many times. The chain links TRBV11-2 to TRBJ2-7; no reliable D call. The germline V and J ends were trimmed by 1 base and 3 bases, with 7 bases remaining between them. Germline V gives CDR1 SGHAT, CDR2 FQNNGV. This CDR3 has 13 amino acids. This CDR3 reads CASSLARDYEQYF. The DNA of the CDR3 is TGTGCCAGCAGCTTAGCCAGAGACTACGAGCAGTACTTC.

This clonotype has a count of ten or more. The DNA for the CDR3 is TGCAGTGCTAAACCCTCCTCCTACAATGAGCAGTTCTTC. Its translation: CSAKPSSYNEQFF. The chain is built from TRBV20-1 and TRBJ2-1; no reliable D call. The CDR3 runs to 13 residues. Germline-derived CDR1 and CDR2 are DFQATT and SNEGSKA (reference sequence). The ends were cut back, 4 bases at V and 0 bases at J, with 7 bases in the middle.